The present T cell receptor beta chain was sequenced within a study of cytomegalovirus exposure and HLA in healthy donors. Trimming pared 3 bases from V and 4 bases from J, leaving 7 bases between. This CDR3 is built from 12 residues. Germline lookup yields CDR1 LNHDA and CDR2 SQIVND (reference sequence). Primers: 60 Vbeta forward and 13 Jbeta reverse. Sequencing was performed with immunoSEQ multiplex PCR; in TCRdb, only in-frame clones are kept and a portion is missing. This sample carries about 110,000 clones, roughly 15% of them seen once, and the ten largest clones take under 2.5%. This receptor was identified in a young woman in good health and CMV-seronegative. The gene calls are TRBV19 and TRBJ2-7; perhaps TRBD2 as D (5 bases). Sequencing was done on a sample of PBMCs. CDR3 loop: CASSISGYEQYF. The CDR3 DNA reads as TGTGCCAGTAGTATCAGCGGATACGAGCAGTACTTC.